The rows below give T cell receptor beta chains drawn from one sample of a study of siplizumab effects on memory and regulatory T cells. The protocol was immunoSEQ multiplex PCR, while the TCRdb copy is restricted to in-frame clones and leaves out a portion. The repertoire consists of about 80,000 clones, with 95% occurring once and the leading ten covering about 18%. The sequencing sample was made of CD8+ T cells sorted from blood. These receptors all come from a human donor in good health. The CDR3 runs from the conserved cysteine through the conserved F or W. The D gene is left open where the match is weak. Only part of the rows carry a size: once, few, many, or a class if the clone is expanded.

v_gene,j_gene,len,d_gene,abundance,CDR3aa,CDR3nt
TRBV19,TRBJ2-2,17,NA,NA,CASSLGRPYFGTGELFF,TGTGCCAGTAGTCTCGGCAGGCCCTACTTCGGCACCGGGGAGCTGTTTTTT
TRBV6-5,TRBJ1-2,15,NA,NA,CASSSQGPLFYGYTF,TGTGCCAGCAGTTCACAGGGACCCTTATTCTATGGCTACACCTTC
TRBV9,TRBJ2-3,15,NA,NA,CASSVDGASTDTQYF,TGTGCCAGCAGCGTAGATGGCGCTAGCACAGATACGCAGTATTTT
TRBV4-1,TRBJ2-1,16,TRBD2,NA,CASSQPGEGRYNEQFF,TGCGCCAGCAGCCAACCGGGGGAGGGGAGGTACAATGAGCAGTTCTTC
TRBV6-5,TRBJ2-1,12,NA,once,CASSVGGNEQFF,TGTGCCAGCAGTGTAGGGGGCAATGAGCAGTTCTTC
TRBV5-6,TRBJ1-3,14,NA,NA,CASSLGGAGNTIYF,TGTGCCAGCAGCTTGGGGGGCGCTGGAAACACCATATATTTT
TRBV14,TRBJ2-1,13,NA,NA,CASSQERGDEQFF,TGTGCCAGCAGCCAAGAAAGGGGGGATGAGCAGTTCTTC
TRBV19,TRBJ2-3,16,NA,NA,CASSIVGREWEDTQYF,TGTGCCAGTAGTATTGTTGGCAGGGAGTGGGAAGATACGCAGTATTTT
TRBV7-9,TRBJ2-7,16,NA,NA,CASSLVGGFEFGEQYF,TGTGCCAGCAGCTTAGTAGGAGGGTTTGAGTTCGGGGAGCAGTACTTC
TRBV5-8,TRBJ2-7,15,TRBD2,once,CASSQGLAGTYEQYF,TGTGCCAGCAGCCAGGGACTAGCGGGGACCTACGAGCAGTACTTC
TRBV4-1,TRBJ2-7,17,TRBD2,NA,CASSQVLAGGPPYEQYF,TGCGCCAGCAGCCAGGTCCTAGCGGGAGGCCCTCCCTACGAGCAGTACTTC
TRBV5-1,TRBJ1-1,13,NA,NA,CASSSDSPLRAFF,TGCGCCAGCAGTTCTGACTCGCCCTTGAGAGCTTTCTTT
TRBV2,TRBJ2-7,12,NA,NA,CASQSGSYEQYF,TGTGCCAGCCAGTCAGGGTCCTACGAGCAGTACTTC
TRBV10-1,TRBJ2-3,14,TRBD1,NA,CASSPGQGTDTQYF,TGCGCCAGCAGCCCGGGACAGGGCACAGATACGCAGTATTTT
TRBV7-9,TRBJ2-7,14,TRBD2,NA,CAAGRGGSPYEQYF,TGTGCCGCAGGCCGGGGCGGGAGTCCCTACGAGCAGTACTTC
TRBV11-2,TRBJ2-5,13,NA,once,CASSLSGNETQYF,TGTGCCAGCAGCTTAAGTGGGAACGAGACCCAGTACTTC
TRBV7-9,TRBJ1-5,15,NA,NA,CASSLGGSGDQPQHF,TGTGCCAGCAGCTTAGGAGGTTCTGGGGATCAGCCCCAGCATTTT
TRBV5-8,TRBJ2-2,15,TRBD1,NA,CASSLEGQGPGELFF,TGTGCCAGCAGCTTGGAAGGACAGGGGCCCGGGGAGCTGTTTTTT
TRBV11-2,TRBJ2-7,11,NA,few,CASSTGGEQYF,TGTGCCAGCAGCACCGGAGGCGAGCAGTACTTC
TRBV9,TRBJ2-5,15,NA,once,CASSVGDRYQETQYF,TGTGCCAGCAGCGTTGGGGACCGATACCAAGAGACCCAGTACTTC
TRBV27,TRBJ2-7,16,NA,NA,CASSPVAFARSYEQYF,TGTGCCAGCAGTCCAGTAGCCTTCGCGAGGTCATACGAGCAGTACTTC
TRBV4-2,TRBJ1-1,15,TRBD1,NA,CASSSYRGFDTEAFF,TGTGCCAGCAGCTCCTACAGGGGCTTCGACACTGAAGCTTTCTTT
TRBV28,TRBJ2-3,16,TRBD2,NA,CASSYMREGLGDTQYF,TGTGCCAGCAGTTACATGCGGGAGGGCCTTGGGGATACGCAGTATTTT
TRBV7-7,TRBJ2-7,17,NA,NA,CASSPLIIGGIAYEQYF,TGTGCTAGCAGCCCCCTCATAATCGGGGGTATTGCCTACGAGCAGTACTTC
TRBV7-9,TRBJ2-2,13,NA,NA,CASTSLNTGELFF,TGTGCCAGCACAAGCCTGAACACCGGGGAGCTGTTTTTT
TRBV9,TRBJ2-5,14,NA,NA,CASSVWAGPETQYF,TGTGCCAGCAGCGTATGGGCAGGGCCAGAGACCCAGTACTTC
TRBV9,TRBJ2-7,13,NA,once,CASSGPRGNEQYF,TGTGCCAGCAGCGGACCCAGGGGTAACGAGCAGTACTTC
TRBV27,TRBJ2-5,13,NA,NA,CASSLQWRETQYF,TGTGCCAGCAGTTTACAGTGGAGGGAGACCCAGTACTTC
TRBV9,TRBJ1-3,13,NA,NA,CASSSISGNTIYF,TGTGCCAGCAGCTCGATCTCTGGAAACACCATATATTTT
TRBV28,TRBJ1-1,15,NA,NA,CASSLYSGTNTEAFF,TGTGCCAGCAGTTTGTACTCAGGAACGAACACTGAAGCTTTCTTT
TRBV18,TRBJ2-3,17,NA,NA,CASSPDGNNYFTDTQYF,TGTGCCAGCTCACCTGACGGGAATAACTATTTCACAGATACGCAGTATTTT
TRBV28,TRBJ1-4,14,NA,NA,CASSRGLGNEKLFF,TGTGCCAGCAGCCGTGGACTGGGTAATGAAAAACTGTTTTTT
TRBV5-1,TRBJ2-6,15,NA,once,CASSLQGTGANVLTF,TGCGCCAGCAGCTTGCAAGGGACTGGGGCCAACGTCCTGACTTTC
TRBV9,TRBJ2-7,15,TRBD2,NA,CASSGPGTSGYEQYF,TGTGCCAGCAGCGGCCCCGGGACTAGCGGTTACGAGCAGTACTTC
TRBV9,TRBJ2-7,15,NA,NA,CASSEGTDYSYEQYF,TGTGCCAGCAGCGAGGGGACTGACTACTCCTACGAGCAGTACTTC
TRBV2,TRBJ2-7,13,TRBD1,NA,CASNSGQGGEQYF,TGTGCCAGCAATTCGGGACAGGGGGGGGAGCAGTACTTC
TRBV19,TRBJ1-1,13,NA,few,CASSIGEGTEAFF,TGTGCCAGTAGTATTGGAGAAGGCACTGAAGCTTTCTTT
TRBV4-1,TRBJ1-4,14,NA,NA,CASSQGPPNEKLFF,TGCGCCAGCAGCCAAGGTCCGCCTAATGAAAAACTGTTTTTT
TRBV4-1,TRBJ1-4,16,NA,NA,CASSQGLQGGYEKLFF,TGCGCCAGCAGCCAAGGTCTACAGGGAGGTTATGAAAAACTGTTTTTT
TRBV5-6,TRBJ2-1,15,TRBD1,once,CASSLGTGFYNEQFF,TGTGCCAGCAGCTTGGGGACAGGGTTCTACAATGAGCAGTTCTTC
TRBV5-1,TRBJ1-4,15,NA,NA,CASSLGWGSNEKLFF,TGCGCCAGCAGCTTGGGGTGGGGGTCTAATGAAAAACTGTTTTTT
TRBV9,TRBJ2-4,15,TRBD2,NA,CASSSSGTSKNIQYF,TGTGCCAGCAGCTCTAGCGGGACTTCCAAAAACATTCAGTACTTC
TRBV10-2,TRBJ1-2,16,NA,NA,CASSEGSLGIVRGYTF,TGCGCCAGCAGTGAGGGTTCTTTGGGGATAGTCCGTGGCTACACCTTC
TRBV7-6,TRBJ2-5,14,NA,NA,CASSPRDRPDSQYF,TGTGCCAGCAGCCCCCGGGACCGACCGGACTCCCAGTACTTC
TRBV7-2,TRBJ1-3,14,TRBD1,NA,CASSPGTAGNTIYF,TGTGCCAGCAGCCCTGGGACAGCTGGAAACACCATATATTTT
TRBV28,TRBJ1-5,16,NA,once,CASSPKTLGSNQPQHF,TGTGCCAGCAGCCCAAAGACGCTGGGGAGCAATCAGCCCCAGCATTTT
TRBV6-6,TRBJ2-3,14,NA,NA,CASSSFRGLDTQYF,TGTGCCAGCAGTTCCTTTCGGGGGTTGGATACGCAGTATTTT
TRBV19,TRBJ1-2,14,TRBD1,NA,CASPLTGRRHGYTF,TGTGCCAGTCCACTGACAGGGCGCCGTCATGGCTACACCTTC
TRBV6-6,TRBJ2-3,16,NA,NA,CASSFPSSRSTDTQYF,TGTGCCAGCAGTTTTCCCTCGTCCAGAAGCACAGATACGCAGTATTTT
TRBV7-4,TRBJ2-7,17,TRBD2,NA,CASSLDEQRLARYEQYF,TGTGCCAGCAGCTTAGACGAACAAAGACTAGCACGCTACGAGCAGTACTTC
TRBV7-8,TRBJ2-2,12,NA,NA,CATSRGAGELFF,TGTGCCACCTCCCGAGGGGCCGGGGAGCTGTTTTTT
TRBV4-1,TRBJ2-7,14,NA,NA,CASSQDGKGDEQYF,TGCGCCAGCAGCCAAGATGGGAAGGGAGACGAGCAGTACTTC
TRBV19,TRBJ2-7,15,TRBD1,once,CASSKDRGLGYEQYF,TGTGCCAGTAGTAAGGACAGGGGGCTGGGCTACGAGCAGTACTTC
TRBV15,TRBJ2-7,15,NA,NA,CATSSLRLGAGEQYF,TGTGCCACCAGCAGTCTTCGACTGGGGGCGGGGGAGCAGTACTTC